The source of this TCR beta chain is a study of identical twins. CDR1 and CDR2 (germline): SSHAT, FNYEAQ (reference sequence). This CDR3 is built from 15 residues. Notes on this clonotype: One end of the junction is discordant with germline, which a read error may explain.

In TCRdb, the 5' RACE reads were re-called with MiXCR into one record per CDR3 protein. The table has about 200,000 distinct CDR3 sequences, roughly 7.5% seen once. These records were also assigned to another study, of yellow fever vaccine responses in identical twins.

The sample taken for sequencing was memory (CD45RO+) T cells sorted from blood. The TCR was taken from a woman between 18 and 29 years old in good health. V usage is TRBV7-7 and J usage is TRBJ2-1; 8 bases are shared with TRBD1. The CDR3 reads CASSLQGAGVNEQFF. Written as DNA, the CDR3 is TGTGCTAGCAGCCTTCAGGGGGCAGGGGTCAATGAGCAGTTCTTC.